This is a list of T cell receptor beta chains from one sample in a study of T cells in Graves' hyperthyroidism and ophthalmopathy. Via MiXCR, TCRdb re-called the multiplex PCR reads, giving one row per CDR3 protein. The profile shows 660,000 or so distinct CDR3 sequences, 45% of them singletons. The specimen sequenced was peripheral blood or thyroid tissue (not recorded which). The receptors were sampled from an adult man with Graves' disease, either hyperthyroidism or ophthalmopathy (not recorded which). Each CDR3 is given with its conserved first and last residue. The D gene is left open where the match is weak. Clone size is shown for a subset of rows, as once, few, many or a class of expanded clone.

>.|many|TRBJ1-2|TRBV7-6
CASSLEPTYGYTF
TGTGCCAGCAGCTTAGAACCCACGTATGGCTACACCTTC
>TRBD1|.|TRBJ1-2|TRBV29-1
CSGGTGEYGYTF
TGCAGCGGTGGGACAGGGGAATATGGCTACACCTTC
>.|.|TRBJ1-4|TRBV7-9
CASSTGINEKLFF
TGTGCCAGCAGCACAGGGATAAATGAAAAACTGTTTTTT
>TRBD2|.|TRBJ2-7|TRBV10-1
CASSKLAGDYNEQYF
TGCGCCAGCAGTAAGCTAGCGGGGGACTACAATGAGCAGTACTTC
>.|few|TRBJ1-4|TRBV6-6
CASGDGGEKLFF
TGTGCCAGCGGGGACGGCGGGGAAAAACTGTTTTTT
>.|.|TRBJ1-3|TRBV5-1
CASSFGDSSGNTIYF
TGCGCCAGCAGCTTCGGAGACAGCTCTGGAAACACCATATATTTT
>TRBD1|many|TRBJ2-5|TRBV2
CASSLETGGQETQYF
TGTGCCAGCAGCCTTGAGACAGGGGGTCAAGAGACCCAGTACTTC
>.|.|TRBJ1-1|TRBV29-1
CGANPQGVNTEAFF
TGCGGCGCAAATCCTCAGGGCGTGAACACTGAAGCTTTCTTT
>.|.|TRBJ1-4|TRBV7-8
CASSPGTYGKLFF
TGTGCCAGCAGCCCCGGGACGTATGGAAAACTGTTTTTT
>.|.|TRBJ2-1|TRBV20-1
CSVIWGTSSYNEQFF
TGCAGTGTTATCTGGGGTACGAGCTCCTACAATGAGCAGTTCTTC
>.|.|TRBJ1-6|TRBV7-9
CASSYTDSFDSPLHF
TGTGCCAGCAGTTACACGGACAGTTTCGATTCACCCCTCCACTTT
>TRBD2|few|TRBJ2-1|TRBV7-9
CASSLEAGVGNEQFF
TGTGCCAGCAGCTTAGAGGCGGGAGTCGGTAATGAGCAGTTCTTC
>.|.|TRBJ1-1|TRBV7-9
CASSPDSLMNTEAFF
TGTGCCAGCAGTCCGGACAGCCTCATGAACACTGAAGCTTTCTTT
>.|.|TRBJ2-2|TRBV13
CASTPDQNTGELFF
TGTGCCAGCACCCCTGACCAGAACACCGGGGAGCTGTTTTTT
>.|.|TRBJ1-1|TRBV18
CASSPDNLNTEAFF
TGTGCCAGCTCACCGGATAATCTCAACACTGAAGCTTTCTTT
>TRBD1|once|TRBJ2-7|TRBV10-3
CAISLGDRGYEQYF
TGTGCCATCAGCTTGGGGGACAGGGGCTACGAGCAGTACTTC
>TRBD1|few|TRBJ1-5|TRBV7-8
CASSQTDRGNQPQHF
TGTGCCAGCAGCCAAACTGACAGGGGCAATCAGCCCCAGCATTTT
>TRBD1|.|TRBJ2-7|TRBV7-9
CASSITGTGFTYEQYF
TGTGCCAGCAGCATCACCGGGACAGGGTTCACCTACGAGCAGTACTTC
>.|.|TRBJ1-5|TRBV10-3
CAISPMQSNQPQHF
TGTGCCATCAGCCCTATGCAGAGCAATCAGCCCCAGCATTTT
>.|few|TRBJ1-6|TRBV5-1
CASSLEGTRNSPLHF
TGCGCCAGCAGCTTGGAGGGGACACGTAATTCACCCCTCCACTTT
>.|many|TRBJ1-6|TRBV29-1
CSTGTADNSPLHF
TGCAGCACAGGGACTGCAGATAATTCACCCCTCCACTTT
>TRBD2|once|TRBJ2-7|TRBV7-2
CASRYSGGHEQYF
TGTGCCAGCAGGTATAGCGGGGGCCACGAGCAGTACTTC
>TRBD1|.|TRBJ1-1|TRBV29-1
CSTGTVNTEAFF
TGCAGCACGGGGACAGTGAACACTGAAGCTTTCTTT
>.|few|TRBJ2-5|TRBV10-1
CASSESGGGAWETQYF
TGCGCCAGCAGTGAGTCTGGAGGGGGAGCCTGGGAGACCCAGTACTTC
>.|few|TRBJ1-1|TRBV20-1
CSAREGGAREAFF
TGCAGTGCTAGAGAAGGAGGAGCGCGTGAAGCTTTCTTT
>.|many|TRBJ1-2|TRBV29-1
CSVEDVAYGYTF
TGCAGCGTTGAAGATGTCGCCTATGGCTACACCTTC
>.|.|TRBJ1-1|TRBV20-1
CSAILGAEAFF
TGCAGTGCCATACTCGGCGCTGAAGCTTTCTTT
>TRBD1|many|TRBJ2-7|TRBV2
CASSAYRGGYEQYF
TGTGCCAGCAGTGCCTACAGGGGCGGCTACGAGCAGTACTTC
>TRBD1|.|TRBJ1-5|TRBV7-9
CASSFGTGPSNQPQHF
TGTGCCAGCAGCTTCGGGACAGGGCCTAGCAATCAGCCCCAGCATTTT
>.|.|TRBJ1-4|TRBV12-3/TRBV12-4
CATTDSRVTNEKLFF
TGTGCCACCACTGATAGCAGGGTTACTAATGAAAAACTGTTTTTT